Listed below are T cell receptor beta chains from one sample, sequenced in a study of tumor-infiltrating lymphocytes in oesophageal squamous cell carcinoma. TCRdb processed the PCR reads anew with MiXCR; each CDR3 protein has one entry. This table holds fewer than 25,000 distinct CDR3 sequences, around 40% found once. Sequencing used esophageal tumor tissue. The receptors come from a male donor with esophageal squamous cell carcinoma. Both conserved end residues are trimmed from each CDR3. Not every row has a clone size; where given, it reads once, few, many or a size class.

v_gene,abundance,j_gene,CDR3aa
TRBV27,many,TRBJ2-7,ASSFGGTTPYEQY
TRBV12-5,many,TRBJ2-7,ASGLVRMTPNYEQY
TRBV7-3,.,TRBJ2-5,ASSLGTEIHPSTLGPGRETQY
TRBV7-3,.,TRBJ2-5,ASSFGSQETQY
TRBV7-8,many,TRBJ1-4,ASSRTDTTNEKLF
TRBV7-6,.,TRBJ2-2,ASSFSTGAYTGELF
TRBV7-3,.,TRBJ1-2,ASSLGRVYGYT
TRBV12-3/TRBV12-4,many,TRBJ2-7,ASSRQAKSYEQY
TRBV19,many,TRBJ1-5,ASSVRTYYSNQPQH
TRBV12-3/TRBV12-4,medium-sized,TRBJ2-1,ASSPGQDYNEQF
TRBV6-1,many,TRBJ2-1,ASSQLAGGPVEQF
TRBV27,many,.,ASSSGGAKYEQY
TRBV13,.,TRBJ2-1,ASSYPGQQKHSVLR
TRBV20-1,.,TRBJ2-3,SARGVEGRETDTQY
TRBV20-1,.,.,SAREQDSYEQY
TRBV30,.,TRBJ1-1,AWRVAGFGTEAF
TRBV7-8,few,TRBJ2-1,ATKAGIYNEQF
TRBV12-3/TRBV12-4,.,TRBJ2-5,ASRLLAGVGETQY
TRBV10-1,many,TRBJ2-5,ASSRQAQETQY
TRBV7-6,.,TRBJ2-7,ASSQGGLTYEQY
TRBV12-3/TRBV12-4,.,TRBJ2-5,ASSSEANRETQY
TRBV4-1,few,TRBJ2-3,ASSQGTDSTDTQY
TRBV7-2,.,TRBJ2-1,ASSLRGGGRGNEQF
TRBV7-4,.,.,ASSLVGPGRETQY
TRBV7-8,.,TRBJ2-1,ASSLGWGQGYNEQF
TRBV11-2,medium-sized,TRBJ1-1,AVGRGPF
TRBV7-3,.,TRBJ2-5,ASSLDRGRGSETQY
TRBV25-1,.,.,ASSESEGKGYEQY
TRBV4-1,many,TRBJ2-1,ASSQGVRALVGQGAYEQF
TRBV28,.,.,ASSPPVVFYGYT
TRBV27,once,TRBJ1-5,ASSPSWGRNQPQH
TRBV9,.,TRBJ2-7,ASSVTVQPGYEQY
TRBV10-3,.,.,AINQGDSYYEQF
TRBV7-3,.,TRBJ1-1,ASSLDASYNEQF
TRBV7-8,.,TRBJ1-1,ASSFTGATEAF
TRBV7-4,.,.,ANSPGTVGETQY